These 20 T cell receptor beta chains came from one sample sequenced in a study of breast tumors, draining lymph nodes, adjacent tissues. One entry per CDR3 protein results from TCRdb running MiXCR on the multiplex PCR reads. The sample records about 12,000 distinct CDR3 sequences, under 40% being singletons. Sequencing was carried out using breast tumor tissue. The source of these receptors is a female donor with breast cancer. Some clones in this sample may be carry-over from other donors' samples.

This clonotype was counted between two and nine times. This may come from a read error, since a much larger clone is one base off. The chain couples TRBV28 to TRBJ2-3; D is possibly TRBD2 (5 bases). V was shortened by 6 bases and J by 2 bases, with 24 bases between the two germline ends. The CDR3 extends over 18 amino acids. Germline CDR1 is MDHEN and CDR2 is SYDVKM. This CDR3 is CASRGLLGVGENTDTQYF. The CDR3 nucleotides read TGTGCCAGCAGAGGACTTTTGGGCGTTGGGGAAAACACAGATACGCAGTATTTT.

This clonotype is labeled as medium-sized. The chain has TRBV20-1 and TRBJ2-7, with D perhaps TRBD2 (6 bases). The germline V gene encodes CDR1 DFQATT and CDR2 SNEGSKA (reference sequence). This CDR3 region has 13 residues. V was pared by 3 bases and J by 3 bases, with 12 bases between. CDR3 in amino acids: CSASAGGIYEQYF. CDR3 DNA: TGCAGTGCTAGTGCCGGGGGAATCTACGAGCAGTACTTC.

Ten or more counts support this clonotype. The chain employs TRBV28 and TRBJ2-1; D is possibly TRBD1 or TRBD2 (6 bases each). CDR1 is MDHEN and CDR2 is SYDVKM in the germline V gene. The length of the CDR3 is 13 residues. With 4 bases removed from V and 6 bases from J, the gap between germline ends came to 10 bases. The CDR3 region has the DNA TGTGCCAGCAGTTCGGGGGCCCGCAATGAGCAGTTCTTC. Protein sequence: CASSSGARNEQFF.

The table lists this clonotype with a count of one. The chain has TRBV15 and TRBJ1-6; the D is unclear. This CDR3 comprises 14 residues. V was pared by 4 bases and J by 8 bases, with 12 bases between. CDR1 is LNHNV and CDR2 is YYDKDF in the germline V gene (reference sequence). The CDR3 loop is CATSTAQNHSPLHF. The DNA of the CDR3 is TGTGCCACCAGCACCGCCCAGAACCATTCACCCCTCCACTTT.

This clonotype is medium-sized. J is TRBJ2-3 and V is TRBV29-1, with D hard to call. V lost 4 bases, J lost 4 bases, and 9 bases lay in between. Germline V lookup: CDR1 SQVTM, CDR2 ANQGSEA. There are 12 residues in the CDR3. CDR3 amino acids: CSVVFPADTQYF. CDR3 nucleotides: TGCAGCGTTGTTTTCCCCGCAGATACGCAGTATTTT.

This clonotype was picked up many times. The V call is TRBV4-1, the J call TRBJ1-2, with D tentatively TRBD1 (6 bases). Trimming removed 1 base from V and 10 bases from J, with 16 bases in between. Germline CDR1 and CDR2: MGHRA and YSYEKL. The CDR3 totals 14 residues. The CDR3 is CASSQATGDWPYTF. CDR3 bases: TGCGCCAGCAGCCAAGCGACAGGCGATTGGCCCTACACCTTC.

This clonotype was observed many times. The chain recombines TRBV4-1 with TRBJ2-5; 15 bases align to TRBD2. In germline, CDR1 is MGHRA, CDR2 YSYEKL. The CDR3 sequence is 16 residues long. Trimming at V came to 4 bases and at J to 4 bases, leaving 4 bases not matched to a gene. The CDR3 sequence is CASSPRTSGGGETQYF. CDR3 DNA: TGCGCCAGCAGCCCAAGGACTAGCGGGGGGGGAGAGACCCAGTACTTC.

This clonotype was seen repeatedly, ten times or more. This chain joins TRBV6-5 and TRBJ1-4; D remains ambiguous. The V end lost 8 bases, the J end lost 7 bases, and 11 bases lay between the germline ends. CDR1 and CDR2 (germline): MNHEY, SVGAGI. CDR3 length: 12 residues. This CDR3 is CASHVGVEKLFF. CDR3 nucleotides: TGTGCCAGCCACGTTGGGGTTGAAAAACTGTTTTTT.

This clonotype is termed medium-sized. The chain combines TRBV29-1 with TRBJ2-3; unclear D gene. V shed 4 bases and J shed 5 bases, with 10 bases lying between them. Germline CDR1 is SQVTM and CDR2 is ANQGSEA. The CDR3 spans 12 residues. The CDR3: CSVADGGDTQYF. The CDR3 DNA is TGCAGCGTTGCGGATGGTGGAGATACGCAGTATTTT.

Ten or more counts support this clonotype. The chain recombines TRBV20-1 with TRBJ2-5; a possible D gene is TRBD1 (6 bases). This CDR3 contains 14 residues. Germline-derived CDR1 and CDR2 are DFQATT and SNEGSKA (reference sequence). Trimming shortened V by 5 bases and J by 2 bases, and 15 bases separated the two germline ends. Here the CDR3 DNA reads TGCAGTGCTCCGGGACAATTTAAACAAGAGACCCAGTACTTC. Residues: CSAPGQFKQETQYF.

This clonotype qualifies as medium-sized (0.01 to 0.1%). This chain uses TRBV6-1 with TRBJ2-7; TRBD2 matches at 9 bases. V trimming: 11 bases; J trimming: 6 bases; junction bases outside the gene matches: 14. Germline loops: CDR1 MNHNS, CDR2 SASEGT. The CDR3 length is 14 residues. The CDR3: CAGQGDSGSFEQYF. CDR3 bases: TGTGCCGGCCAAGGTGATAGCGGGAGTTTCGAGCAGTACTTC.

This clonotype was detected many times. This chain uses TRBV20-1 with TRBJ2-2; the match to TRBD2 covers 7 bases. This CDR3 region has 16 residues. Germline CDR1 DFQATT, CDR2 SNEGSKA (reference sequence). The V and J ends lost 0 bases and 0 bases, in that order; junction bases with no gene match: 4. DNA of the CDR3: TGCAGTGCTAGAGATGGGGCGGGGGCGAACACCGGGGAGCTGTTTTTT. Translated: CSARDGAGANTGELFF.

To note about this clonotype: A junction end diverges from the germline sequence, so it may reflect a read error. V is TRBV28 and J is TRBJ2-7; D gene uncertain. Germline-derived CDR1 and CDR2 are MDHEN and SYDVKM. This CDR3 comprises 12 residues. CDR3 protein: CASSPYKYEQYF. The CDR3 nucleotides read TGCGCCAGCAGCCCATACAAATACGAGCAGTACTTC. The variable domain in full, completed from reference TRBV28 and TRBJ2-7, reads DVKVTQSSRYLVKRTGEKVFLECVQDMDHENMFWYRQDPGLGLRLIYFSYDVKMKEKGDIPEGYSVSREKKERFSLILESASTNQTSMYLCASSPYKYEQYFGPGTRLTVT.

This clonotype has at least ten counts. The chain is built from TRBV18 and TRBJ2-5; 7 bases are shared with TRBD2. CDR3 length equals 13 residues. CDR1 and CDR2 from the germline V gene are KGHSH and LQKENI. J lost 5 bases, V lost 4 bases, and 4 bases had no gene match. CDR3 residues: CASSLAGYETQYF. In DNA form, the CDR3 reads TGTGCCAGCTCACTAGCGGGTTATGAGACCCAGTACTTC.

This clonotype was seen many times. This rearrangement joins TRBV30 to TRBJ1-2; D perhaps matches TRBD1 (5 bases). The length of the CDR3 is 15 residues. CDR1 is GTSNPN, CDR2 SVGIG, per germline (reference sequence). Trimming left V 4 bases short and J 1 base short, with 16 bases between. This CDR3 is CAWTPGGGNNYGYTF. CDR3 sequence (DNA): TGTGCCTGGACTCCCGGGGGGGGAAATAACTATGGCTACACCTTC.

This clonotype was counted between two and nine times. The rearrangement joins TRBV11-2 to TRBJ2-5; TRBD1 agrees at 8 bases. CDR1 and CDR2 (germline): SGHAT, FQNNGV. The CDR3 extends over 14 amino acids. Losses at the gene ends were 5 bases for V and 6 bases for J; bases not matched to a gene: 8. The CDR3 region has the DNA TGTGCCAGCAGCAGCGGACAGGGTGTAAAGACCCAGTACTTC. Residues: CASSSGQGVKTQYF. Full variable domain (rest looked up from reference TRBV11-2 and TRBJ2-5): EAGVAQSPRYKIIEKRQSVAFWCNPISGHATLYWYQQILGQGPKLLIQFQNNGVVDDSQLPKDRFSAERLKGVDSTLKIQPAKLEDSAVYLCASSSGQGVKTQYFGPGTRLLVL.

This clonotype was detected many times. The chain carries TRBV2 and TRBJ2-3; 7 positions match TRBD1. Per the germline V gene, CDR1 is SNHLY and CDR2 is FYNNEI. The ends lost 3 bases at V and 11 bases at J; junction bases unmatched: 11. The CDR3 loop spans 14 amino acids. Here the CDR3 reads CASSDALGGIGQYF. DNA of the CDR3: TGTGCCAGCAGTGACGCCTTAGGGGGCATAGGGCAGTATTTT.

The J gene is TRBJ2-7, the V gene TRBV7-9; unclear D gene. V lost 1 base and J 5 bases, leaving 3 bases between the germline ends. Germline V lookup: CDR1 SEHNR, CDR2 FQNEAQ (reference sequence). There are 11 residues in the CDR3. Here the CDR3 DNA reads TGTGCCAGCAGCTTAGAGCACGAGCAGTACTTC. Translated: CASSLEHEQYF. Filled out from reference TRBV7-9 and TRBJ2-7, the complete variable domain reads DTGVSQNPRHKITKRGQNVTFRCDPISEHNRLYWYRQTLGQGPEFLTYFQNEAQLEKSRLLSDRFSAERPKGSFSTLEIQRTEQGDSAMYLCASSLEHEQYFGPGTRLTVT.

Ten or more counts support this clonotype. This chain connects TRBV9 to TRBJ2-3; unclear D gene. The CDR3 runs 13 residues. The germline gives CDR1 SGDLS, CDR2 YYNGEE. V lost 3 bases to trimming and J lost 0 bases, with 5 bases between them. The chain's CDR3 is CASSADSTDTQYF. The CDR3 bases are TGTGCCAGCAGCGCCGATAGCACAGATACGCAGTATTTT.

Worth noting for this clonotype: The conserved final phenylalanine or tryptophan is absent from the CDR3, which likely points to a read error. No DNA is shown, since the ends of the CDR3 on it are uncertain; the CDR3 is the one TCRdb lists. The chain's CDR3 is CASSLEFL. The gene calls are TRBV7-2 and TRBJ1-2. The germline gives CDR1 SGHTA, CDR2 FQGNSA. The CDR3 has 8 residues if both end residues are counted.